This T cell receptor (beta chain) was documented in a study of T cell changes during pregnancy in multiple sclerosis. Method: immunoSEQ multiplex PCR; TCRdb's copy keeps in-frame clones and lacks some. The repertoire holds about 60,000 clones, about 90% seen once, with approximately 5.8% in the top ten. Trimming took 6 bases from V and 4 from J; bases not matched to a gene: 7. Germline V CDR1 and CDR2: LNHDA, SQIVND (reference sequence). This CDR3 contains 14 residues. The specimen was peripheral blood, collected in the third trimester of pregnancy. V is TRBV19 and J is TRBJ2-3; 7 nucleotides align to TRBD2. This sequence originates from a female donor in good health, enrolled as a control in a pregnancy study. CDR3 sequence: CASRASGNSDTQYF. DNA for the CDR3: TGTGCCAGTAGGGCTAGCGGAAATTCAGATACGCAGTATTTT.